Below, 23 T cell receptor beta chains from the same sample are listed, as sequenced in a study of graft-versus-host responses after intestinal transplantation listed by TCRdb under 2021. No cognate antigen is known for these TCRs. Interpreted using the paper, the time point label stands for: cells obtained before transplantation from donor or recipient. The method was the immunoSEQ multiplex PCR assay. Not all clones reach the TCRdb copy of this immuneACCESS table, which keeps in-frame sequences only. Checked studies attribute under half of the gap to unresolved V genes and leave the rest unexplained. The sample data list 90,000 to 120,000 clones, and roughly nine tenths of these were observed just once. Of the sample, about 1% falls within the top ten clones. Specimen: unstimulated CD4+ T cells sorted from spleen or lymph node cells, collected before intestinal transplant. All receptors come from a human donor who received an intestinal transplant.

The rearrangement links TRBV7-2 to TRBJ2-7; D might be TRBD2 (5 bases). CDR1 is SGHTA, CDR2 FQGNSA, per germline. CDR3 length: 14 residues. The germline V and J ends were trimmed by 3 bases and 2 bases, with 11 bases remaining between them. CDR3 loop: CASSFLEGPYEQYF. In nucleotides, the CDR3 is TGTGCCAGCAGCTTCCTCGAGGGCCCCTACGAGCAGTACTTC.

Only one count was recorded for this clone. V is TRBV2 and J is TRBJ1-6, with D maybe TRBD1 (5 bases). The CDR3 contains 13 residues. V dropped 9 bases and J dropped 9 bases, with 15 bases sitting between them. The germline CDR1 and CDR2 sequences are SNHLY and FYNNEI. The CDR3: CARGLSDGSPLHF. The DNA for the CDR3 is TGTGCCAGGGGACTCTCGGACGGTTCACCCCTCCACTTT.

V usage is TRBV19 and J usage is TRBJ2-3, with 8 positions matching TRBD2. Germline values: CDR1 LNHDA, CDR2 SQIVND (reference sequence). The CDR3 covers 16 residues. Unmatched junction bases numbered 16, after V lost 8 bases and J lost 6 bases. The chain's CDR3 is CASSPGGPFKTDTQYF. The CDR3 coding sequence is TGTGCCAGTTCCCCGGGAGGGCCGTTCAAAACGGATACGCAGTATTTT.

This chain uses TRBV14 with TRBJ2-7; D possibly corresponds to TRBD2 (6 bases). The germline V gene encodes CDR1 SGHDN and CDR2 FVKESK. V lost 3 bases and J 7 bases, leaving 22 bases between the germline ends. The CDR3 has 16 amino acids. CDR3 region: CASSHVAPGRVLEQYF. Written as DNA, the CDR3 is TGTGCCAGCAGCCATGTCGCCCCCGGGAGAGTTTTGGAGCAGTACTTC.

This clone occurred a few times. V usage is TRBV7-3 and J usage is TRBJ1-1; the D gene is possibly TRBD1 (6 bases). Germline loops: CDR1 SGHTA, CDR2 FQGTGA. Trimming took off 5 bases at V and 0 bases at J, with 25 bases between the two ends. The CDR3 consists of 19 residues. The CDR3 DNA follows: TGTGCCAGCAGCCCCAGGGGTCGGGTAGGGGGAGGGCTGAACACTGAAGCTTTCTTT. Its translation: CASSPRGRVGGGLNTEAFF.

The chain employs TRBV21-1 and TRBJ2-7; no DNA check was done on the table's D call, TRBD1. TRBV21-1 is reported as a pseudogene. CDR3 length equals 14 residues. Written as DNA, the CDR3 is TGTGCCAGCAGCAAATCAGGGAAACTATACGAGCAGTACTTC. As protein: CASSKSGKLYEQYF.

In nucleotides, the CDR3 is TGCGCCAGCAGCCAAGAAAGGCAGGGCCGAAATTCACCCCTCCACTTT. This sequence encodes CASSQERQGRNSPLHF. This chain uses TRBV4-1 with TRBJ1-6; TRBD1 is a possible D gene (5 bases). CDR1 is MGHRA, CDR2 YSYEKL, per germline. The CDR3 contains 16 residues. V shed 0 bases and J shed 7 bases, with 13 bases lying between them.

The rearrangement links TRBV27 to TRBJ2-7; D may be TRBD2 (7 bases). Germline CDR1 reads MNHEY; CDR2 reads SMNVEV (reference sequence). The CDR3 has 14 residues. Trimming stripped 1 base from V and 5 bases from J, with 12 bases between. For the CDR3, the DNA is TGTGCCAGCAGTTTATTACAGGGAGGGGACGAGCAGTACTTC. Translated: CASSLLQGGDEQYF.

CDR3 loop: CASRPTSGRHVQETQYF. CDR3 nucleotide sequence: TGTGCCAGCAGGCCTACTAGCGGGAGACATGTACAAGAGACCCAGTACTTC. The chain is built from TRBV6-7 and TRBJ2-5; 11 bases are a match to TRBD2. Being an ORF, TRBV6-7 has a function that is uncertain. The trim removed 6 bases at V and 2 bases at J, leaving 11 bases unmatched. CDR3 length equals 17 residues.

This rearrangement joins TRBV7-2 to TRBJ2-7; D is ambiguous. CDR1 is SGHTA, CDR2 FQGNSA, per germline. Trimming took off 3 bases at V and 0 bases at J, with 3 bases between the two ends. The CDR3 totals 12 residues. This chain's CDR3 is CASSFVSYEQYF. CDR3 bases: TGTGCCAGCAGCTTTGTCTCCTACGAGCAGTACTTC.

The V and J genes are TRBV6-5 and TRBJ2-5; no reliable D call. Germline V gene sequence: CDR1 MNHEY, CDR2 SVGAGI. Trimming took 7 bases from V and 1 from J, leaving 10 bases between them. The CDR3 runs to 13 residues. CDR3 loop: CASKKQRQETQYF. The CDR3 region has the DNA TGTGCCAGCAAGAAACAGCGCCAAGAGACCCAGTACTTC.

The chain joins TRBV10-3 to TRBJ1-5, with a tentative D call TRBD1 (5 bases). The germline V gene encodes CDR1 ENHRY and CDR2 SYGVKD. The V end was cut by 10 bases, the J end by 4 bases, with 20 bases between. The CDR3 length is 15 residues. The CDR3 DNA follows: TGTGCCACCAAGGAAGGGACGGCGAGAAATCAGCCCCAGCATTTT. Its translation is CATKEGTARNQPQHF.

The rearrangement joins TRBV7-3 to TRBJ2-3, with a possible D match to TRBD2 (6 bases). The CDR3 has 19 residues. Germline lookup yields CDR1 SGHTA and CDR2 FQGTGA. V dropped 1 base and J dropped 3 bases, with 23 bases sitting between them. CDR3 nucleotide sequence: TGTGCCAGCAGCTTAAGGGGGACTCGTCTCCACTGGGGAACAGATACGCAGTATTTT. Its translation is CASSLRGTRLHWGTDTQYF.

V and J are TRBV29-1 and TRBJ1-1; D not resolved. Germline CDR1 reads SQVTM; CDR2 reads ANQGSEA. The CDR3 runs 13 residues. Trimming removed 5 bases from V and 0 bases from J, with 10 bases in between. CDR3 residues: CSVLGIMNTEAFF. CDR3 sequence (DNA): TGCAGCGTTCTCGGGATAATGAACACTGAAGCTTTCTTT.

The chain uses TRBV15 and TRBJ2-1, with TRBD2 identical over 13 bases. Germline V gene lookup returns CDR1 LNHNV and CDR2 YYDKDF (reference sequence). The length of the CDR3 is 13 residues. J was trimmed by 9 bases and V by 6 bases; bases with no gene match: 2. CDR3 nucleotides: TGTGCCACCAGACTAGCGGGAGGGACTGAGCAGTTCTTC. Residues: CATRLAGGTEQFF.

V and J are TRBV6-5 and TRBJ2-5, with D possibly being TRBD2 (5 bases). V lost 0 bases and J lost 7, with 12 bases in between. Looked up from germline, CDR1 is MNHEY and CDR2 is SVGAGI. The CDR3 sequence is 14 residues long. The CDR3 sequence: CASSYSDSRGTQYF. As DNA, the CDR3 is TGTGCCAGCAGTTACTCCGACTCCCGGGGGACCCAGTACTTC.

The rearrangement links TRBV7-2 to TRBJ2-1, with TRBD2 matching over 7 bases. The germline CDR1 and CDR2 sequences are SGHTA and FQGNSA. CDR3 length: 16 residues. The trim removed 4 bases at V and 4 bases at J, leaving 10 bases unmatched. The CDR3 here is CASSYTGGGLYNEQFF. CDR3 DNA: TGTGCCAGCAGCTACACTGGCGGGGGATTATACAATGAGCAGTTCTTC.

This rearrangement joins TRBV19 to TRBJ2-1; maybe TRBD1 (5 bases). CDR1 is LNHDA and CDR2 is SQIVND in the germline V gene (reference sequence). The CDR3 covers 13 residues. Between the trimmed V and J ends, which lost 4 bases and 10 bases, there was a span of 14 bases. CDR3 sequence: CASSNLQVREQFF. For the CDR3, the DNA is TGTGCCAGTAGTAACTTACAGGTTCGGGAGCAGTTCTTC. The whole variable domain, filled in from reference TRBV19 and TRBJ2-1, reads DGGITQSPKYLFRKEGQNVTLSCEQNLNHDAMYWYRQDPGQGLRLIYYSQIVNDFQKGDIAEGYSVSREKKESFPLTVTSAQKNPTAFYLCASSNLQVREQFFGPGTRLTVL.

This chain joins TRBV9 and TRBJ1-2; D ambiguous. Germline loops: CDR1 SGDLS, CDR2 YYNGEE. Between the trimmed V and J ends, which lost 3 bases and 8 bases, there was a span of 8 bases. The length of the CDR3 is 11 residues. In DNA form, the CDR3 reads TGTGCCAGCAGCGAGGGAGGGGGCTACACCTTC. This codes for CASSEGGGYTF.

A few counts support this clone. Other DNA sequences within the sample encode an identical CDR3. This chain uses TRBV2 with TRBJ1-1; TRBD1 is a possible D gene (6 bases). Deletions cut 4 bases from V and 3 bases from J, with 9 bases between. The germline V gene encodes CDR1 SNHLY and CDR2 FYNNEI. The CDR3 has 13 residues. The DNA for the CDR3 is TGTGCCAGCAGTGTGTACAGGGACACTGAAGCTTTCTTT. This translates into CASSVYRDTEAFF.

V gene TRBV2 combines with J gene TRBJ2-5; 9 nucleotides align to TRBD2. Germline V gene data show CDR1 as SNHLY and CDR2 as FYNNEI. The CDR3 has 15 amino acids. V was pared by 7 bases and J by 5 bases, with 11 bases of the junction left unmatched. This CDR3 is CASIPGTSLRETQYF. The CDR3 nucleotides read TGTGCCAGCATACCCGGGACTAGCCTACGGGAGACCCAGTACTTC.

In this sample, this clone turned up once. This rearrangement joins TRBV7-3 to TRBJ2-1; TRBD2 is a possible D gene (6 bases). Between the trimmed V and J ends, which lost 1 base and 0 bases, there was a span of 13 bases. This CDR3 has 17 residues. Germline assignment: CDR1 SGHTA and CDR2 FQGTGA. The CDR3 sequence is CASSLIGGANSYNEQFF. In DNA form, the CDR3 reads TGTGCCAGCAGCTTAATCGGAGGGGCTAACTCCTACAATGAGCAGTTCTTC.

The CDR3 region has the DNA TGTGCCAGCAGCTTAGTGAGCACCGGGGAGCTGTTTTTT. Encoded protein: CASSLVSTGELFF. This sequence joins TRBV7-7 and TRBJ2-2; D not resolved. Germline-derived CDR1 and CDR2 are SSHAT and FNYEAQ (reference sequence). The V end was cut by 1 base, the J end by 4 bases, with 4 bases between. This CDR3 has 13 residues.